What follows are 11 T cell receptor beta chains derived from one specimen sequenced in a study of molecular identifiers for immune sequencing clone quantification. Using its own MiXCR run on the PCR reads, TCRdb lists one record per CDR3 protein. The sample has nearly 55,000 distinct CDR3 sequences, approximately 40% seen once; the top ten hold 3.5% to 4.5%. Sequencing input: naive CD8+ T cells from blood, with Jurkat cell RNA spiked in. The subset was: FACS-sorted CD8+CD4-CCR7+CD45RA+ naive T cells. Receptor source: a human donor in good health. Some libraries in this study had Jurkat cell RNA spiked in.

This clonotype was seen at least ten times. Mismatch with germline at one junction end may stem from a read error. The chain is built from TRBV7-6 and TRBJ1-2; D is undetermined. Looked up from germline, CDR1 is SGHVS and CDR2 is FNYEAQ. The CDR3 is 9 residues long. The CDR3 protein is CASSPGLFF. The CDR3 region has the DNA TGTGCCAGCAGCCCAGGCCTCTTCTTC.

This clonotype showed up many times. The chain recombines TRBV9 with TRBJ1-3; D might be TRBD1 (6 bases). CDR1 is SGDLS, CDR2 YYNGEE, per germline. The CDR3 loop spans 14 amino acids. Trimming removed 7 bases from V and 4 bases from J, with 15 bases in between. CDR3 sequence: CASAKGGTGNTIYF. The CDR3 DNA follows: TGTGCCAGCGCGAAGGGGGGGACCGGAAACACCATATATTTT.

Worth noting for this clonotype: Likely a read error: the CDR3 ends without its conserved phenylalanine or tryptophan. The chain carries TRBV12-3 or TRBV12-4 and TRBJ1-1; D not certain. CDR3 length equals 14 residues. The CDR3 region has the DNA TGTGCCAGCAGCCCACCGGGGTCTTGGACTGATGCTTTCCTT. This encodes CASSPPGSWTDAFL.

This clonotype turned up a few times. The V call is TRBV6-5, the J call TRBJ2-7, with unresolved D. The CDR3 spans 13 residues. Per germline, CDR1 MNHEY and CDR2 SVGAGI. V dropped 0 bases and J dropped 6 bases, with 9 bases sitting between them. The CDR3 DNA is TGTGCCAGCAGTTACTCGAGAGTTCTCGAGCAGTACTTC. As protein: CASSYSRVLEQYF.

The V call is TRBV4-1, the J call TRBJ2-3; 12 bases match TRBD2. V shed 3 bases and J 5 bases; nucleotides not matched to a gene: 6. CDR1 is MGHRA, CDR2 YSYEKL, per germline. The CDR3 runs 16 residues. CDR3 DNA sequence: TGCGCCAGCAGCCAGCTAGCGGGAGGGCAGGGAGATACGCAGTATTTT. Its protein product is CASSQLAGGQGDTQYF.

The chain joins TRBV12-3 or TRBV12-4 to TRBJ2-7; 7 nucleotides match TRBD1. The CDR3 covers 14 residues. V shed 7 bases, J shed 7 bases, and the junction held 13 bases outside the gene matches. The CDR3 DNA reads TGTGCCAGCACTCCAACAGGGGAAGTGGGTGAGCAGTACTTC. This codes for CASTPTGEVGEQYF.

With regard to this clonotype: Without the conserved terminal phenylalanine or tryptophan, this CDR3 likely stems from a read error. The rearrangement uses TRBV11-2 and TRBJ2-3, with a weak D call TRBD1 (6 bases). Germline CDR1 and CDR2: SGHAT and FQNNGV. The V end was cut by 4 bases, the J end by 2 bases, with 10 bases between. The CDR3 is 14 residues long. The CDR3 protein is CASSYGQTTDTQYI. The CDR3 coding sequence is TGTGCCAGCAGCTACGGACAGACCACAGATACGCAGTATATT.

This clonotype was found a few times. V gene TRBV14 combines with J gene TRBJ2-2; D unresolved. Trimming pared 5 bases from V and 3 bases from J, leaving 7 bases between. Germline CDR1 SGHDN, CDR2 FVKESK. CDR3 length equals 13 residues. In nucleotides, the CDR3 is TGTGCCAGCAGCGTACACGACACCGGGGAGCTGTTTTTT. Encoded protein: CASSVHDTGELFF. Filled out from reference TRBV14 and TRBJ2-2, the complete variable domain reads EAGVTQFPSHSVIEKGQTVTLRCDPISGHDNLYWYRRVMGKEIKFLLHFVKESKQDESGMPNNRFLAERTGGTYSTLKVQPAELEDSGVYFCASSVHDTGELFFGEGSRLTVL.

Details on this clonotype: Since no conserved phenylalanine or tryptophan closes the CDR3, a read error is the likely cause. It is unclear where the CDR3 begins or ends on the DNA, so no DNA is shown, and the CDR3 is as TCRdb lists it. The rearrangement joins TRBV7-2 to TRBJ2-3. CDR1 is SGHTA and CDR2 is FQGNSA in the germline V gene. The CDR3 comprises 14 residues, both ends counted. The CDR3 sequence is CASSFFGSTDTLYL.

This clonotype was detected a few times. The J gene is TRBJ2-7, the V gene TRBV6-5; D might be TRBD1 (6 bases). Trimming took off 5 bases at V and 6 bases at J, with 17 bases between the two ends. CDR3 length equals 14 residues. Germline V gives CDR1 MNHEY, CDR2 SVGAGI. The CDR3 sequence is CASSQQGPGGEQYF. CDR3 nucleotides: TGTGCCAGCAGTCAGCAGGGGCCTGGGGGCGAGCAGTACTTC.

This CDR3 is CASSLITDTEAFF. CDR3 DNA sequence: TGTGCCAGCAGCTTGATCACAGACACTGAAGCTTTCTTT. The chain carries TRBV5-4 and TRBJ1-1; D unclear. CDR3 size: 13 residues. V was trimmed by 1 base and J by 3 bases, leaving 7 bases between them. Germline loops: CDR1 SGHNT, CDR2 YYREEE (reference sequence).